The 14 T cell receptor beta chains below come from one sample, sequenced in a study of T cells in localized non-small cell lung cancer. This table comes from immunoSEQ multiplex PCR, and its TCRdb copy is limited to in-frame clones, with some not included. The top ten clones hold about 6.6% of a sample with about 41,000 clones, 85% to 90% of them seen once. The sequencing here drew on peripheral blood, taken before any cancer treatment. The source is a woman aged 18-49 years with stage III lung adenocarcinoma.

The count of this clone is one. The chain has TRBV19 and TRBJ1-2, with D uncertain. Trimming stripped 3 bases from V and 7 bases from J, with 12 bases between. This CDR3 is built from 13 residues. The V gene's germline CDR1 is LNHDA and CDR2 SQIVND (reference sequence). DNA of the CDR3: TGTGCCAGTAGTATTCGGCAGGACTCTGGCTACACCTTC. Its translation: CASSIRQDSGYTF.

V and J are TRBV6-5 and TRBJ1-2; weak D call: TRBD1 (6 bases). This CDR3 is 13 amino acids long. In germline, CDR1 is MNHEY, CDR2 SVGAGI. The V end was cut by 8 bases, the J end by 4 bases, with 14 bases between. The CDR3 DNA reads TGTGCCAGCCGACTGGACAGCCTCTATGGCTACACCTTC. Translation gives CASRLDSLYGYTF.

This rearrangement joins TRBV4-1 to TRBJ2-2, with 7 bases matching TRBD1. J lost 4 bases, V lost 3 bases, and 8 bases had no gene match. Germline values: CDR1 MGHRA, CDR2 YSYEKL. This CDR3 is 16 amino acids long. CDR3 region: CASSHPPGQITGELFF. As DNA, the CDR3 is TGCGCCAGCAGCCACCCCCCGGGACAGATCACCGGGGAGCTGTTTTTT.

The rearrangement joins TRBV6-6 to TRBJ2-1, with TRBD2 matching 16 bases. Unmatched junction bases numbered 7, after V lost 6 bases and J lost 8 bases. In germline, CDR1 is MNHNY, CDR2 SVGAGI (reference sequence). CDR3 length equals 16 residues. CDR3 sequence: CASSGTSGGAFYEQFF. CDR3 nucleotides: TGTGCCAGCAGCGGGACTAGCGGGGGGGCGTTCTATGAGCAGTTCTTC.

The chain carries TRBV4-1 and TRBJ2-2; 7 nucleotides agree with TRBD1. The CDR3 is 15 residues long. The ends lost 5 bases at V and 0 bases at J; junction bases unmatched: 3. Per the germline V gene, CDR1 is MGHRA and CDR2 is YSYEKL. CDR3: CASSSGQTNTGELFF. The CDR3 DNA reads TGCGCCAGCAGCTCGGGACAGACGAACACCGGGGAGCTGTTTTTT.

This CDR3 is CASSLGAASSPEQYF. The CDR3 nucleotides read TGTGCCAGCAGTTTAGGGGCAGCGTCTAGCCCCGAGCAGTACTTC. The V gene is TRBV27, the J gene TRBJ2-7; D possibly uses TRBD1 or TRBD2 (5 bases each). Germline V gives CDR1 MNHEY, CDR2 SMNVEV (reference sequence). Trimming cost V 2 bases and J 6 bases, with 17 bases left between them. The CDR3 spans 15 residues.

The chain combines TRBV4-1 with TRBJ2-5; TRBD2 might be the D (6 bases). CDR3 length equals 16 residues. The V end was cut by 0 bases, the J end by 5 bases, with 16 bases between. Germline V gives CDR1 MGHRA, CDR2 YSYEKL. The CDR3 region is CASSQDRGPEGETQYF. DNA for the CDR3: TGCGCCAGCAGCCAAGATCGGGGCCCGGAGGGGGAGACCCAGTACTTC.

J is TRBJ1-5 and V is TRBV9; possibly TRBD1 for D (6 bases). CDR1 and CDR2 (germline): SGDLS, YYNGEE. Deletions cut 3 bases from V and 6 bases from J, with 13 bases between. This CDR3 region has 14 residues. The CDR3 region has the DNA TGTGCCAGCAGCGCCAACACAGGGCCTCAGCCCCAGCATTTT. Translated, it gives CASSANTGPQPQHF.

As DNA, the CDR3 is TGTGCCAGCAGTTTCGTTTCTGCCACCGGGGAGCTGTTTTTT. The encoded protein is CASSFVSATGELFF. The J gene is TRBJ2-2, the V gene TRBV9; the D is unclear. Per germline, CDR1 SGDLS and CDR2 YYNGEE. The ends were cut back, 5 bases at V and 4 bases at J, with 12 bases in the middle. This CDR3 is built from 14 residues.

The chain links TRBV5-8 to TRBJ1-4, with 7 bases identical to TRBD1. Germline CDR1 and CDR2: SGHTS and YDEGEE. V lost 6 bases, J lost 6 bases, and 14 bases stayed unmatched. The CDR3 runs 16 residues. The CDR3 nucleotides read TGTGCCAGCACCTCCCCAAGGGGGCTAGGGGATGAAAAACTGTTTTTT. It encodes CASTSPRGLGDEKLFF. Full variable domain (remainder filled in from reference TRBV5-8 and TRBJ1-4): EAGVTQSPTHLIKTRGQQATLRCSPISGHTSVYWYQQALGLGLQFLLWYDEGEERNRGNFPPRFSGRQFPNYSSELNVNALELEDSALYLCASTSPRGLGDEKLFFGSGTQLSVL.

V and J are TRBV5-5 and TRBJ1-2; D gene uncertain. The CDR3 runs to 16 residues. Germline V gene sequence: CDR1 SGHKS, CDR2 YYEKEE (reference sequence). The V and J ends lost 1 base and 3 bases respectively, with 16 bases between them. DNA for the CDR3: TGTGCCAGCAGCTTGTCTGGTCAAGGGAAATACTATGGCTACACCTTC. This sequence encodes CASSLSGQGKYYGYTF.

This clone has only one observation. The chain joins TRBV6-5 to TRBJ2-3, with D hard to call. Per germline, CDR1 MNHEY and CDR2 SVGAGI. Trimming cost V 3 bases and J 0 bases, with 10 bases left between them. There are 15 residues in the CDR3. The chain's CDR3 is CASSYGGPSTDTQYF. The CDR3 region has the DNA TGTGCCAGCAGTTATGGTGGGCCCAGCACAGATACGCAGTATTTT.

V and J are TRBV5-4 and TRBJ2-6; 8 bases are shared with TRBD2. V lost 3 bases to trimming and J lost 0 bases; unmatched junction nucleotides: 11. Germline V CDR1 and CDR2: SGHNT, YYREEE (reference sequence). CDR3 length: 19 amino acids. The chain's CDR3 is CASSSGGGYLFSGANVLTF. The CDR3 coding sequence is TGTGCCAGCAGCTCTGGCGGGGGGTATCTTTTCTCTGGGGCCAACGTCCTGACTTTC.

The chain links TRBV30 to TRBJ2-2, with TRBD1 matching over 7 bases. From germline, CDR1 is GTSNPN and CDR2 SVGIG (reference sequence). Unmatched junction bases numbered 11, after V lost 0 bases and J lost 7 bases. This CDR3 spans 16 amino acids. The CDR3 coding sequence is TGTGCCTGGAGTGTATGGGACAGTGTACAGGGCGGGGAGCTGTTTTTT. This encodes CAWSVWDSVQGGELFF.